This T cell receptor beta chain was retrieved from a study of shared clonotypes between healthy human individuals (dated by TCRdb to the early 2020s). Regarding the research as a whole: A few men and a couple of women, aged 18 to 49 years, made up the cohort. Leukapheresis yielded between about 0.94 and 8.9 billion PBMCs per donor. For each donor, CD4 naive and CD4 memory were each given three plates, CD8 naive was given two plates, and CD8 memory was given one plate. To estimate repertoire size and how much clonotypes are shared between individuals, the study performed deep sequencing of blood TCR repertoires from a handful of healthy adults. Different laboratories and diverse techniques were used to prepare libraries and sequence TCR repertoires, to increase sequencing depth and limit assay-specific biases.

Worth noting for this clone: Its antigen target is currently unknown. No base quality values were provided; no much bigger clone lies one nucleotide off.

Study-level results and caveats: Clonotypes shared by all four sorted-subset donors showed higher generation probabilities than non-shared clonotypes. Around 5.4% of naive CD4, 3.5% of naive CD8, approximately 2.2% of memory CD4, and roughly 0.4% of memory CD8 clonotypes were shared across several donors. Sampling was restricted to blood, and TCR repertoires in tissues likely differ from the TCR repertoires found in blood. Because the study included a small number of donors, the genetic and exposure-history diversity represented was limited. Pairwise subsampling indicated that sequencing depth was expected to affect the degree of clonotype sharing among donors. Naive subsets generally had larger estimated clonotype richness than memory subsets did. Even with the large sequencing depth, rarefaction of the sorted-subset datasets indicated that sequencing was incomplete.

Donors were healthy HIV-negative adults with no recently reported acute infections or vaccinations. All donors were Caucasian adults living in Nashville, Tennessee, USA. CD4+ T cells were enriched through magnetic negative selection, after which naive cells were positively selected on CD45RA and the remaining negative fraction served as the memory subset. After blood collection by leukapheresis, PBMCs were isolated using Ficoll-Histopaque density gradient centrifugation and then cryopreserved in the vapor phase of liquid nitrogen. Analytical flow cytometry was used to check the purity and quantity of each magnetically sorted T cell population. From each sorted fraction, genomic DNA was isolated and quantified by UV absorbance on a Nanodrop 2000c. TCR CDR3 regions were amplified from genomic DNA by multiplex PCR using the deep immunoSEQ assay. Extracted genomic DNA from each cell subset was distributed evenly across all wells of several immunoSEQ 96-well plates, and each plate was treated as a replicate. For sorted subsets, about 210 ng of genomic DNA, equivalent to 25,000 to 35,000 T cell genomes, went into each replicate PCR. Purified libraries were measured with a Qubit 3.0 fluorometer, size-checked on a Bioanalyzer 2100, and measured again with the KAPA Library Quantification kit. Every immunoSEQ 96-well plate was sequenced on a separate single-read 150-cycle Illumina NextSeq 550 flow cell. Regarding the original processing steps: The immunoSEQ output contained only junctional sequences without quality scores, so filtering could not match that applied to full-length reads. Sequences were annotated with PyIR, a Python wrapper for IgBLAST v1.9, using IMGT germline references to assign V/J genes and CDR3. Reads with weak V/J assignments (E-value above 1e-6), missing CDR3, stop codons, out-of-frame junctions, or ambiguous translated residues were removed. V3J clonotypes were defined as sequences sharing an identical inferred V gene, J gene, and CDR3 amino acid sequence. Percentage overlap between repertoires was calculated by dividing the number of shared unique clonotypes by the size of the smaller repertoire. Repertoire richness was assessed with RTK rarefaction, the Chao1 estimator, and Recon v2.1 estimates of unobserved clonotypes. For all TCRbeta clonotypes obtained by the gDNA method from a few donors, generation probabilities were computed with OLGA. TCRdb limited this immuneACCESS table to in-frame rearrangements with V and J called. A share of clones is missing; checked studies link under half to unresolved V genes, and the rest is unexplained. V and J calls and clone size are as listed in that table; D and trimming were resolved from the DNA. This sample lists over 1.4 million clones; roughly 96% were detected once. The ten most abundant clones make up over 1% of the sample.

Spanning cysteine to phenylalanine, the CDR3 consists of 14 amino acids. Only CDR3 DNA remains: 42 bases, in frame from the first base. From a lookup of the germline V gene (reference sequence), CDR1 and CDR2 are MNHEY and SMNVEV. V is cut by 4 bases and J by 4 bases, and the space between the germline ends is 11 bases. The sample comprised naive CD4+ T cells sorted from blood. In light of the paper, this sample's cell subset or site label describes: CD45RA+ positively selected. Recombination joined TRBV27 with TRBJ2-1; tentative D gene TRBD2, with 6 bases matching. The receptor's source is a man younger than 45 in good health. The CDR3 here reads CASSSGTQYNEQFF. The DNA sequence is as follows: TGTGCCAGCAGTTCCGGGACTCAATACAATGAGCAGTTCTTC.